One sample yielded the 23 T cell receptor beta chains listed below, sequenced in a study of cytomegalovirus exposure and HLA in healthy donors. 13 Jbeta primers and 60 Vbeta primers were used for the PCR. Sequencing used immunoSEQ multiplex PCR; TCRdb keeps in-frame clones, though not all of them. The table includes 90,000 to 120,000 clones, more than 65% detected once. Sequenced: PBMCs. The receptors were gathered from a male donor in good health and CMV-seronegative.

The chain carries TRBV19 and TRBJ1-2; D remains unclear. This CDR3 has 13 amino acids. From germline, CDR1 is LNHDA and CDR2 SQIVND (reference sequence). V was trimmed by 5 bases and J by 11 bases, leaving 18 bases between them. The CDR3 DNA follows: TGTGCCAGTAGTGGCCGTTCCCTGGCGGGTTACACCTTC. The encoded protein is CASSGRSLAGYTF.

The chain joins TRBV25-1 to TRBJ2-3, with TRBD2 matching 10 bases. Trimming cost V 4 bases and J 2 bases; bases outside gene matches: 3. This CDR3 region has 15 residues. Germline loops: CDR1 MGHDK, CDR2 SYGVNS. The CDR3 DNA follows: TGTGCCAGCAGTGGTAGCGGGAGGCTCACAGATACGCAGTATTTT. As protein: CASSGSGRLTDTQYF. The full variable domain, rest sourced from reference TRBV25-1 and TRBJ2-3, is EADIYQTPRYLVIGTGKKITLECSQTMGHDKMYWYQQDPGMELHLIHYSYGVNSTEKGDLSSESTVSRIRTEHFPLTLESARPSHTSQYLCASSGSGRLTDTQYFGPGTRLTVL.

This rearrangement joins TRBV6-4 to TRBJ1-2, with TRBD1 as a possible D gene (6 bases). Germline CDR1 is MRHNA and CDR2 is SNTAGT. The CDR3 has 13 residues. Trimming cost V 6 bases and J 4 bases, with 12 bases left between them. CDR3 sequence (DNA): TGTGCCAGCAGACAGGGCGCAGGCTATGGCTACACCTTC. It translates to CASRQGAGYGYTF.

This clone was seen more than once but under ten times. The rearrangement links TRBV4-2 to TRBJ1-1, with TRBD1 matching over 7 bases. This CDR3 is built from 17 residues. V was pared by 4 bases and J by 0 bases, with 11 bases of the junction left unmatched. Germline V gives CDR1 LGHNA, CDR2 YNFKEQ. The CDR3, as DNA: TGTGCCAGCAGCCTCCCCCCGGGACAGCCTATGAACACTGAAGCTTTCTTT. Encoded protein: CASSLPPGQPMNTEAFF.

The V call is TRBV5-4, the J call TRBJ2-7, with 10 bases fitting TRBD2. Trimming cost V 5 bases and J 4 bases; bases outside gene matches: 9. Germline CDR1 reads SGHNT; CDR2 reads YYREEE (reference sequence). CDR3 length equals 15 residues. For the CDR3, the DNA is TGTGCCAGCAGAAAGTCTAGCGGGAGCGTATACGAGCAGTACTTC. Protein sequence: CASRKSSGSVYEQYF.

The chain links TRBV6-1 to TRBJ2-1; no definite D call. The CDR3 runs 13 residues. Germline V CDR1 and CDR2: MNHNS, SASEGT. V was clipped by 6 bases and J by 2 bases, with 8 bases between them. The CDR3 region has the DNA TGTGCCAGCAGCACGGTACCCTACAATGAGCAGTTCTTC. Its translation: CASSTVPYNEQFF.

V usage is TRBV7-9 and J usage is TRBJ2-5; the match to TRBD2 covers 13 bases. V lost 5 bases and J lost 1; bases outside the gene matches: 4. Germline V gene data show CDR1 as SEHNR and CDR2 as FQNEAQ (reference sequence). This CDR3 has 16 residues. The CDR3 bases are TGTGCCAGCAGCCGAACTAGCGGGGGGGCCCAAGAGACCCAGTACTTC. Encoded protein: CASSRTSGGAQETQYF.

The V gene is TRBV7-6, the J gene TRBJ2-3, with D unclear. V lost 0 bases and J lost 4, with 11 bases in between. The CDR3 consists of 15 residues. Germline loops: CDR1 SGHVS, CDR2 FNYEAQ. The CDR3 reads CASSLARSGADTQYF. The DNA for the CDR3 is TGTGCCAGCAGCTTAGCGAGGTCTGGCGCAGATACGCAGTATTTT.

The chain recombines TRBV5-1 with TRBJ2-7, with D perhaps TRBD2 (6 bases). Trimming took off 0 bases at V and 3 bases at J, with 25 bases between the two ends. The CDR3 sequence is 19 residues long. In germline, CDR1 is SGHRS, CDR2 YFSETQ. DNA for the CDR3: TGCGCCAGCAGCTTGGATGGTACCCAAGGAGCGGGTATATTCTACGAGCAGTACTTC. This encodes CASSLDGTQGAGIFYEQYF.

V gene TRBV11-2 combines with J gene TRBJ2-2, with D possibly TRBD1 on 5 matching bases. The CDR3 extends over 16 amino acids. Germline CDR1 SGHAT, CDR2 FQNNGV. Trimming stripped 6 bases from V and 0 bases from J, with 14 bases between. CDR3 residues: CASRPPGRANTGELFF. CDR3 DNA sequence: TGTGCCAGCAGGCCCCCAGGGCGTGCGAACACCGGGGAGCTGTTTTTT.

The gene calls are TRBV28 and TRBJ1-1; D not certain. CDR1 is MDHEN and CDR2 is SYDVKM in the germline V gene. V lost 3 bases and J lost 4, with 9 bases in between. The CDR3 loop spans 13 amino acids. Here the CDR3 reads CASSFTVSTEAFF. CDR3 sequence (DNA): TGTGCCAGCAGTTTTACAGTATCCACTGAAGCTTTCTTT.

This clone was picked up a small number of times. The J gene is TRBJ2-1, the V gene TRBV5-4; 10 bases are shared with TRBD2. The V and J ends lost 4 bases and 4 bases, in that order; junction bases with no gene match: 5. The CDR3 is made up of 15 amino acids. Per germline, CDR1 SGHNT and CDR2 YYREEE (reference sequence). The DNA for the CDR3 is TGTGCCAGCAGCAAGGCTAGCGGGAGATACAATGAGCAGTTCTTC. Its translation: CASSKASGRYNEQFF.

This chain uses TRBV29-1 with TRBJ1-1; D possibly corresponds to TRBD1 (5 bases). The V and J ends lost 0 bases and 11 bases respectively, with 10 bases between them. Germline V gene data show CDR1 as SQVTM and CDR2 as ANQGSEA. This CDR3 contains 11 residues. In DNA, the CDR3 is TGCAGCGTTGAAGAGTGGAGGGGTGCTTTCTTT. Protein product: CSVEEWRGAFF.

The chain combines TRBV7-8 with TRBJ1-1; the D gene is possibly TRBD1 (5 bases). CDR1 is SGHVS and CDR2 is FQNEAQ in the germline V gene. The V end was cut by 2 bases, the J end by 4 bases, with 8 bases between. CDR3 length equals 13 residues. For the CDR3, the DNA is TGTGCCAGCAGCTTATCGGGGGGCACTGAAGCTTTCTTT. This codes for CASSLSGGTEAFF. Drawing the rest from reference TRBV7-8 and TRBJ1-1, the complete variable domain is GAGVSQSPRYKVAKRGQDVALRCDPISGHVSLFWYQQALGQGPEFLTYFQNEAQLDKSGLPSDRFFAERPEGSVSTLKIQRTQQEDSAVYLCASSLSGGTEAFFGQGTRLTVV.

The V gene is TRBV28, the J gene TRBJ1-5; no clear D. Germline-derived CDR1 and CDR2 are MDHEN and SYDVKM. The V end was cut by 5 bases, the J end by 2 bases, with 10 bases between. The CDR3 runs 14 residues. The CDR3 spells CASSAYSGNQPQHF. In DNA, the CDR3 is TGTGCCAGCAGTGCTTATTCGGGCAATCAGCCCCAGCATTTT.

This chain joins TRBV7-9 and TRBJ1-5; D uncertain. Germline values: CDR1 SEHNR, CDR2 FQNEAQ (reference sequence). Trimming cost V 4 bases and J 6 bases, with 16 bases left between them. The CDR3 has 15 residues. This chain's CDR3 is CASSSTIEAGQPQHF. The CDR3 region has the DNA TGTGCCAGCAGCTCCACTATAGAGGCGGGTCAGCCCCAGCATTTT. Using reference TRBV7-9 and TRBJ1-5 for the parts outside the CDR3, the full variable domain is DTGVSQNPRHKITKRGQNVTFRCDPISEHNRLYWYRQTLGQGPEFLTYFQNEAQLEKSRLLSDRFSAERPKGSFSTLEIQRTEQGDSAMYLCASSSTIEAGQPQHFGDGTRLSIL.

The CDR3 nucleotides read TGTGCCACCAGCAGACCTGCAACTAATGAAAAACTGTTTTTT. Translation: CATSRPATNEKLFF. The V gene is TRBV15, the J gene TRBJ1-4; no clear D. Deletions cut 2 bases from V and 0 bases from J, with 4 bases between. This CDR3 is built from 14 residues. CDR1 is LNHNV and CDR2 is YYDKDF in the germline V gene (reference sequence).

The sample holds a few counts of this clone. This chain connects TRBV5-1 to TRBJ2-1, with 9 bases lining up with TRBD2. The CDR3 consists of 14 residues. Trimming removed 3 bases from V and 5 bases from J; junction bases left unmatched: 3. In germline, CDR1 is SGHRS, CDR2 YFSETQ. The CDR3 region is CASSSSGTNNEQFF. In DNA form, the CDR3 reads TGCGCCAGCAGCTCTAGCGGGACAAACAATGAGCAGTTCTTC.

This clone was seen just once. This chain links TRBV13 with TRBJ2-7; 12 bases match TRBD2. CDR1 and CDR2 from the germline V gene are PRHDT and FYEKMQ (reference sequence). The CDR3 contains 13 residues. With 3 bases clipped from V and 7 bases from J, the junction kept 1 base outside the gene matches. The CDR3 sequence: CASSFGLAGEQYF. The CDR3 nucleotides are TGTGCCAGCAGCTTCGGACTAGCGGGAGAGCAGTACTTC.

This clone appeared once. CDR3 coding DNA: TGTGCCAGCAGCCTTACAGGAGTCGAAGCTTTCTTT. Its translation: CASSLTGVEAFF. The chain links TRBV7-9 to TRBJ1-1; tentatively, D is TRBD1 (5 bases). This CDR3 is built from 12 residues. The V and J ends lost 5 bases and 8 bases respectively, with 12 bases between them. Germline CDR1 is SEHNR and CDR2 is FQNEAQ (reference sequence).

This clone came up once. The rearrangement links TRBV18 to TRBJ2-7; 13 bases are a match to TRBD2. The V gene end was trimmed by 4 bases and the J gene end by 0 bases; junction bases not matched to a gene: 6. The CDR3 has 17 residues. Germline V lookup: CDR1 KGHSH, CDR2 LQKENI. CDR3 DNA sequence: TGTGCCAGCTCACAGCCCGGACTAGCGGGAGACTCCTACGAGCAGTACTTC. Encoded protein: CASSQPGLAGDSYEQYF. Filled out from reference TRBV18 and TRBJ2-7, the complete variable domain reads NAGVMQNPRHLVRRRGQEARLRCSPMKGHSHVYWYRQLPEEGLKFMVYLQKENIIDESGMPKERFSAEFPKEGPSILRIQQVVRGDSAAYFCASSQPGLAGDSYEQYFGPGTRLTVT.

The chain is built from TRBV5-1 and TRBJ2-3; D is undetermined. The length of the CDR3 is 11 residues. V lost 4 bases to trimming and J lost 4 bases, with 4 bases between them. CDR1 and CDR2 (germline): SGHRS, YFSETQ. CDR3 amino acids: CASSRADTQYF. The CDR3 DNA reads TGCGCCAGCAGCCGAGCAGATACGCAGTATTTT.

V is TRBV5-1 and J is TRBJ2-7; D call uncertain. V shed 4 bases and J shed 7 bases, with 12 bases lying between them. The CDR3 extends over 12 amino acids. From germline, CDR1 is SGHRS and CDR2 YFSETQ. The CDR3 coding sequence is TGCGCCAGCAGCCTCCCGGGTGGGGAGCAGTACTTC. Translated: CASSLPGGEQYF.